The table lists the clone carrying this T cell receptor beta chain with a few counts. The antigen remains undetermined. This entry is derived from a study of T cell repertoires in cytomegalovirus infection. Study context: Recently identified HLA-C-restricted CMV epitopes and well-studied HLA-B-restricted CMV epitopes were used by the study. TCR beta signatures that were public indicated CMV infection and matching HLA type. Study results and caveats: HLA-C-restricted CMV clonotypes gave the most frequent clonotype in two of eight donors. Frequencies of public TCR beta families were cumulated, and this identified carriers of CMV plus the relevant HLA.

The V end was cut by 7 bases, the J end by 3 bases, with 13 bases between. The CDR3 has 14 residues. The germline gives CDR1 SEHNR, CDR2 FQNEAQ (reference sequence). TCRdb re-called the reads through MiXCR, storing one row per CDR3 protein. The top ten hold roughly 13% of the sample, which has some 920,000 distinct CDR3 sequences, approximately 31% seen once. This receptor was obtained from a human donor in good health (CMV status not recorded). Some clones in this sample may be carry-over from other donors' samples. Sequencing used cultured CD8+ T cells from PBMCs, obtained from culture after CMV antigen stimulation. The chain combines TRBV7-9 with TRBJ2-1, with no clear D. The CDR3 here is CASTLPSNYNEQFF. CDR3 sequence (DNA): TGTGCCAGCACCCTTCCTAGTAACTACAATGAGCAGTTCTTC.